This TCR beta chain was captured in a study of blood T cell repertoires in COVID-19. About the research overall: Both acute and convalescent COVID-19 samples were obtained from the United States, Italy and Spain. T cells, B-cell-depleted T cells, or PBMCs provided the cDNA or gDNA that served as material.

As processed by the authors: From reference gene primer amplification, estimates of nucleated cell counts were derived. TCRdb keeps only in-frame clones here, not all; method: immunoSEQ multiplex PCR. V and J calls and clone size are as listed in that table; D and trimming were resolved from the DNA. The sample shows 85,000 to 110,000 clones, roughly nine tenths of them seen only once. The CDR3 is made up of 15 amino acids. V is TRBV21-1 and J is TRBJ1-1. TRBV21-1 is designated a pseudogene. This receptor was taken from a woman older than 75 in a cohort sampled during active COVID-19. Sequenced sample: peripheral blood. The CDR3, as DNA: TGTGCCAGCAGCAAAATGCGGGAGGGGAACACTGAAGCTTTCTTT. This codes for CASSKMREGNTEAFF.